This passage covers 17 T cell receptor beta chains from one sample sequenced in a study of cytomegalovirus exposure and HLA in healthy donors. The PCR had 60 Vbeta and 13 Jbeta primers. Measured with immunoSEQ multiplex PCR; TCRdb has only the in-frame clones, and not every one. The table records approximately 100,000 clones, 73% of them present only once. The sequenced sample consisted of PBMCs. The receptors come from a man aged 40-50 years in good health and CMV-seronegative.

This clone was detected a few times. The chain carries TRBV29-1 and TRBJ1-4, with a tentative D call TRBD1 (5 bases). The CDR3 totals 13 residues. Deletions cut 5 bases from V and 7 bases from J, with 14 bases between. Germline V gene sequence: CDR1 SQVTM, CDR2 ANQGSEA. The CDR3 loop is CSVSTLGPEKLFF. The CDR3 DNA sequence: TGCAGCGTTTCTACGTTGGGGCCTGAAAAACTGTTTTTT.

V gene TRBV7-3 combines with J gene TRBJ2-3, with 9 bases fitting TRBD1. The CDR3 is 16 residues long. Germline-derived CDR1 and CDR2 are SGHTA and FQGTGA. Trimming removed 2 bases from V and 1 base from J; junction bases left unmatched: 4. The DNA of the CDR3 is TGTGCCAGCAGCTTAGGGAGGGACAGGGGCACAGATACGCAGTATTTT. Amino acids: CASSLGRDRGTDTQYF. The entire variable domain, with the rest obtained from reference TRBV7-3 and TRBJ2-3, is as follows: GAGVSQTPSNKVTEKGKYVELRCDPISGHTALYWYRQSLGQGPEFLIYFQGTGAADDSGLPNDRFFAVRPEGSVSTLKIQRTERGDSAVYLCASSLGRDRGTDTQYFGPGTRLTVL.

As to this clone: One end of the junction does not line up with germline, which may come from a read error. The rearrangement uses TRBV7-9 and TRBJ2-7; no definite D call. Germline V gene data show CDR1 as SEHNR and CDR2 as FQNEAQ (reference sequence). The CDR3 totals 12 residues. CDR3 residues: CSSSLGDYEQYF. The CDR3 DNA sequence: TGTTCCAGCAGCTTAGGAGATTACGAGCAGTACTTC.

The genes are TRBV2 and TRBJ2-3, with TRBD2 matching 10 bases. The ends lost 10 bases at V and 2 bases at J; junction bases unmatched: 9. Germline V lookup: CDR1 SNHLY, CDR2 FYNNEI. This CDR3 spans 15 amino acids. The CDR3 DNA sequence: TGTGCCACCCTGGTAGCGGGGGGTTCCACAGATACGCAGTATTTT. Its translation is CATLVAGGSTDTQYF.

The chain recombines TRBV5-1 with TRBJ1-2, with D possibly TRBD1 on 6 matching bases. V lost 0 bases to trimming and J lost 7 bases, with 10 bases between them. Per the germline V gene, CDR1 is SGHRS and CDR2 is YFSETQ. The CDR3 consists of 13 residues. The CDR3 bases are TGCGCCAGCAGCTTGGAGGGGGAAAGTGGCTACACCTTC. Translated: CASSLEGESGYTF.

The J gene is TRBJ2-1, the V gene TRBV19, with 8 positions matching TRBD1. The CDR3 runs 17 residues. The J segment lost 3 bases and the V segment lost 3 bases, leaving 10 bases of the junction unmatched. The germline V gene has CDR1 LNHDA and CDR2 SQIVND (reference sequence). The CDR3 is CASSISLVRGLYNEQFF. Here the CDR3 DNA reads TGTGCCAGTAGTATTAGCCTTGTCAGGGGGCTCTACAATGAGCAGTTCTTC. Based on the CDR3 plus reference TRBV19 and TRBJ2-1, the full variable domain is DGGITQSPKYLFRKEGQNVTLSCEQNLNHDAMYWYRQDPGQGLRLIYYSQIVNDFQKGDIAEGYSVSREKKESFPLTVTSAQKNPTAFYLCASSISLVRGLYNEQFFGPGTRLTVL.

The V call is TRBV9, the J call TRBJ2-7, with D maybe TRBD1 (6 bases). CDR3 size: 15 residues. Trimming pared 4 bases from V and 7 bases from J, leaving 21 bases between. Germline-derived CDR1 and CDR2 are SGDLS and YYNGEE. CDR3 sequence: CASSPFSQGSREQYF. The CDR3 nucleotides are TGTGCCAGCAGCCCGTTTAGTCAGGGGTCGAGGGAGCAGTACTTC.

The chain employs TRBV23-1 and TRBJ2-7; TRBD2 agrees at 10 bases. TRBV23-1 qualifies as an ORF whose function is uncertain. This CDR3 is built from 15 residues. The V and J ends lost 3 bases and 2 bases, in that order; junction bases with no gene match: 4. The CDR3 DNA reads TGCGCCAGCAGTCATTCTAGCGGGGGACCCTACGAGCAGTACTTC. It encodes CASSHSSGGPYEQYF.

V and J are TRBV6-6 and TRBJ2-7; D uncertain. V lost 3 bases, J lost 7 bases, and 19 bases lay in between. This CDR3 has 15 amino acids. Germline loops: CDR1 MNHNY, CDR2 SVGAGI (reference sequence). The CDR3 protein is CASSYLGRSVSEQYF. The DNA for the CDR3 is TGTGCCAGCAGTTATCTGGGCAGGTCCGTATCGGAGCAGTACTTC.

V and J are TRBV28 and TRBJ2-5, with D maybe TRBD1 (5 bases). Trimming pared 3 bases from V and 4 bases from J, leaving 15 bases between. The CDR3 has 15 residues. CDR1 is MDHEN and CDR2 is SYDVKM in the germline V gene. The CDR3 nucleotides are TGTGCCAGCAGTTTTTTCCAGGGTCGGTCAGAGACCCAGTACTTC. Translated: CASSFFQGRSETQYF.

CDR3 in DNA: TGCGCCAGCAGCCAGTTTCAGGGAAGCAATCAGCCCCAGCATTTT. Its protein product is CASSQFQGSNQPQHF. The chain recombines TRBV4-1 with TRBJ1-5, with D possibly being TRBD1 (5 bases). V dropped 3 bases and J dropped 1 base, with 10 bases sitting between them. The CDR3 spans 15 residues. Per the germline V gene, CDR1 is MGHRA and CDR2 is YSYEKL.

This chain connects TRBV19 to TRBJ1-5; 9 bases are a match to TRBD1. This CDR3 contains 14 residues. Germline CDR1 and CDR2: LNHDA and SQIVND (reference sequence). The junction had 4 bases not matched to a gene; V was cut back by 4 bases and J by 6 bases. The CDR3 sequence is CASSTTGGGQPQHF. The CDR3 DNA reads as TGTGCCAGTAGTACGACAGGGGGTGGTCAGCCCCAGCATTTT.

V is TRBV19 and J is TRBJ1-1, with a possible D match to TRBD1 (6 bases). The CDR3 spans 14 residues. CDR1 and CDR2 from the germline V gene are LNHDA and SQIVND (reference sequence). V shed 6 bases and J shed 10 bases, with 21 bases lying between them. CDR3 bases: TGTGCCAGTAGCATTAATCCGGGACAAAGTGGAGCTTTCTTT. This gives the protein CASSINPGQSGAFF.

This CDR3 is CASSLGGGSNQPQHF. For the CDR3, the DNA is TGTGCCAGCAGCTTAGGAGGTGGAAGCAATCAGCCCCAGCATTTT. The J gene is TRBJ1-5, the V gene TRBV11-2; D is unclear. The germline V and J ends were trimmed by 1 base and 1 base, with 8 bases remaining between them. Per germline, CDR1 SGHAT and CDR2 FQNNGV. CDR3 size: 15 residues. Complete variable domain (other parts from reference TRBV11-2 and TRBJ1-5): EAGVAQSPRYKIIEKRQSVAFWCNPISGHATLYWYQQILGQGPKLLIQFQNNGVVDDSQLPKDRFSAERLKGVDSTLKIQPAKLEDSAVYLCASSLGGGSNQPQHFGDGTRLSIL.

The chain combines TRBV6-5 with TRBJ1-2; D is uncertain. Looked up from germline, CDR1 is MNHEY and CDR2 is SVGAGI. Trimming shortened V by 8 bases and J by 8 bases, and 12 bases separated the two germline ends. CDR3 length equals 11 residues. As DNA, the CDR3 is TGTGCCAGCTTCGAGCGGGGAGGCTACACCTTC. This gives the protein CASFERGGYTF.

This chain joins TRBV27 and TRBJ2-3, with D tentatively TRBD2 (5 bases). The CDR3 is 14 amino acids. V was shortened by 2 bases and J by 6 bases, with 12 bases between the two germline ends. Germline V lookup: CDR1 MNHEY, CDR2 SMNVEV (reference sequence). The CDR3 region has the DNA TGTGCCAGCAGTTTACTAGCTGGTGTCGATACGCAGTATTTT. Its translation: CASSLLAGVDTQYF.

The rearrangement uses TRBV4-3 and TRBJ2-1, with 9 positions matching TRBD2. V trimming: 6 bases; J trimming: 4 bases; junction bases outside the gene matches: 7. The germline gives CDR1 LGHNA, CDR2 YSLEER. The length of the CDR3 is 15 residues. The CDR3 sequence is CASRPTSGDYNEQFF. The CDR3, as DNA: TGCGCCAGCAGACCGACTAGCGGAGATTACAATGAGCAGTTCTTC.